A selection of T cell receptor beta chains follows, all from one sample in a study of radiation and T cells in renal cell carcinoma. Data came from immunoSEQ multiplex PCR; TCRdb stores just in-frame clones and leaves some out. Counted here are 150,000 or so clones, more than 70% occurring once; the ten biggest clones make up 9.5% to 15%. The sequences come from blood, collected from a patient whose treatment included radiotherapy and nephrectomy. The receptors shown here come from a woman between 45 and 60 years old with renal cell carcinoma. CDR3s include the opening cysteine and the closing phenylalanine or tryptophan. Each record gives: clone size, D gene, J gene, V gene, CDR3 protein, CDR3 DNA. D genes are given only for firm matches. Where a row states a size, it is once, few, many or the class of an expanded clone; other rows omit it.

>.|.|TRBJ2-1|TRBV14
CASSQGTTEQFF
TGTGCCAGCAGCCAAGGGACAACCGAGCAGTTCTTC
>.|TRBD1|TRBJ2-3|TRBV7-3
CASSLEGAITDTQYF
TGTGCCAGCAGCTTAGAGGGGGCGATAACAGATACGCAGTATTTT
>.|TRBD2|TRBJ2-3|TRBV19
CASSIGGGADTQYF
TGTGCCAGTAGTATCGGGGGGGGCGCAGATACGCAGTATTTT
>once|TRBD2|TRBJ2-4|TRBV19
CASSIRSGTRIKNIQYF
TGTGCCAGTAGTATCCGATCCGGGACTAGGATAAAAAACATTCAGTACTTC
>once|.|TRBJ2-2|TRBV6-1
CASSEGGGVGTGELFF
TGTGCCAGCAGTGAAGGGGGAGGCGTTGGCACCGGGGAGCTGTTTTTT
>.|TRBD1|TRBJ2-5|TRBV9
CASSVDRGWETQYF
TGTGCCAGCAGCGTAGACAGGGGGTGGGAGACCCAGTACTTC
>few|.|TRBJ1-1|TRBV21-1
CASSKGSTEAFF
TGTGCCAGCAGCAAGGGTAGCACTGAAGCTTTCTTT
>.|.|TRBJ2-7|TRBV20-1
CSASGEVQYF
TGCAGTGCTAGTGGGGAAGTGCAGTACTTC
>.|TRBD1|TRBJ1-3|TRBV6-5
CASSSPRDRAGNTIYF
TGTGCCAGCAGTTCGCCACGGGACAGGGCTGGAAACACCATATATTTT
>.|.|TRBJ1-1|TRBV5-6
CASSPGVGGERWNTEAFF
TGTGCCAGCAGCCCTGGGGTTGGGGGCGAGAGGTGGAACACTGAAGCTTTCTTT
>once|TRBD1|TRBJ2-2|TRBV7-8
CASSPGQEWTGELFF
TGTGCCAGCAGTCCAGGACAGGAATGGACCGGGGAGCTGTTTTTT
>.|.|TRBJ2-7|TRBV10-3
CAISDGGVVYEQYF
TGTGCCATCAGTGATGGGGGAGTGGTGTACGAGCAGTACTTC
>few|.|TRBJ1-6|TRBV19
CASSIVGANSPLHF
TGTGCCAGTAGTATAGTGGGGGCAAATTCACCCCTCCACTTT
>.|.|TRBJ2-1|TRBV29-1
CSVEKRASYNEQFF
TGCAGCGTTGAAAAGCGCGCATCCTACAATGAGCAGTTCTTC
>.|.|TRBJ1-2|TRBV29-1
CSVGQGNYGYTF
TGCAGCGTTGGGCAGGGGAACTATGGCTACACCTTC
>.|TRBD1|TRBJ1-5|TRBV6-5
CASSPDRGNQPQHF
TGTGCCAGCAGCCCTGACAGGGGAAATCAGCCCCAGCATTTT
>.|.|TRBJ1-3|TRBV19
CASSIGVFAGNTIYF
TGTGCCAGTAGTATAGGGGTATTTGCTGGAAACACCATATATTTT
>.|.|TRBJ2-6|TRBV13
CASSLGGGDGANVLTF
TGTGCCAGCAGCTTAGGCGGTGGTGATGGGGCCAACGTCCTGACTTTC
>.|TRBD2|TRBJ2-1|TRBV2
CASSPSSGGAYEQFF
TGTGCCAGCAGTCCTTCTAGCGGGGGGGCATATGAGCAGTTCTTC
>.|TRBD2|TRBJ2-1|TRBV11-1
CASRSGLMDEQFF
TGTGCCAGCAGATCGGGACTAATGGATGAGCAGTTCTTC
>once|TRBD1|TRBJ2-1|TRBV2
CASRGPGNRGRDYNEQFF
TGTGCCAGCAGGGGACCCGGGAACAGGGGGCGCGACTACAATGAGCAGTTCTTC
>once|.|TRBJ2-1|TRBV5-1
CASSGRTAYNEQFF
TGCGCCAGCAGCGGGCGGACGGCTTACAATGAGCAGTTCTTC
>few|.|TRBJ1-6|TRBV6-5
CASSYQSSSYNSPLHF
TGTGCCAGCAGTTACCAGTCGAGCTCCTATAATTCACCCCTCCACTTT
>.|.|TRBJ2-2|TRBV5-1
CASSRDDWNTGELFF
TGCGCCAGCAGCAGGGACGATTGGAACACCGGGGAGCTGTTTTTT
>.|TRBD2|TRBJ2-5|TRBV6-1
CASSIGLARETQYF
TGTGCCAGCAGTATTGGACTAGCTCGAGAGACCCAGTACTTC
>.|.|TRBJ1-3|TRBV5-4
CASSLAQGVGNTIYF
TGTGCCAGCAGCTTGGCCCAGGGCGTAGGAAACACCATATATTTT
>.|.|TRBJ2-7|TRBV4-2
CASSQGQAASYEQYF
TGTGCCAGCAGCCAAGGACAGGCCGCCTCCTACGAGCAGTACTTC
>.|.|TRBJ2-2|TRBV7-3
CASSRDTEASGELFF
TGTGCCAGCAGCCGGGACACGGAAGCATCCGGGGAGCTGTTTTTT
>.|.|TRBJ1-1|TRBV6-5
CASSYNGRGGGTEAFF
TGTGCCAGCAGTTATAACGGCAGGGGAGGGGGGACTGAAGCTTTCTTT
>.|TRBD2|TRBJ2-5|TRBV2
CASRGLAVYQETQYF
TGTGCCAGCAGGGGACTAGCGGTGTACCAAGAGACCCAGTACTTC